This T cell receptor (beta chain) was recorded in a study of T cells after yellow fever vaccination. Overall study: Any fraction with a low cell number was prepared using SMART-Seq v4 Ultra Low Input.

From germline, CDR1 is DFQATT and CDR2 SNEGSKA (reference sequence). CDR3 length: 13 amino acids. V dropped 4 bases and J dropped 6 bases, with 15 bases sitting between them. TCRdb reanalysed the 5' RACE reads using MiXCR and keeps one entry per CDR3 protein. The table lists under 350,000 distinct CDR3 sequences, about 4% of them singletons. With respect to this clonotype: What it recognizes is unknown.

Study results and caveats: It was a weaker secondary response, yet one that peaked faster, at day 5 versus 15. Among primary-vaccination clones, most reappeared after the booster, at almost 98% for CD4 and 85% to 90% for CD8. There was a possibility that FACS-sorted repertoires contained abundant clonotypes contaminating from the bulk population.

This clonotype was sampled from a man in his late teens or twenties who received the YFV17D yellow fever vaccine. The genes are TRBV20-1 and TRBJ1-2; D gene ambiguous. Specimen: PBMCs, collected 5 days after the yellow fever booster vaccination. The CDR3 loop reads CSAKTVTEDGYTF. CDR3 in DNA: TGCAGTGCTAAGACCGTTACCGAAGATGGCTACACCTTC.